The 24 T cell receptor beta chains reported below all come from one sample, sequenced in a study of cytomegalovirus exposure and HLA in healthy donors. The study ran its PCR with 60 Vbeta and 13 Jbeta primers. Here immunoSEQ multiplex PCR was the method, and the copy in TCRdb shows in-frame clones only, minus some. Here the sample spans more than 90,000 clones, 81% being singletons. The material sequenced was PBMCs. Receptor source: a woman aged 70-85 years in good health and CMV-seropositive.

Concerning this clone itself: This specimen includes other DNA sequences encoding the same CDR3. V is TRBV19 and J is TRBJ2-1; D possibly corresponds to TRBD2 (6 bases). Germline CDR1 LNHDA, CDR2 SQIVND (reference sequence). Between the trimmed V and J ends, which lost 3 bases and 7 bases, there was a span of 16 bases. The CDR3 has 15 amino acids. CDR3 amino acids: CASSIVLAGANEQFF. Written as DNA, the CDR3 is TGTGCCAGTAGTATTGTACTAGCAGGAGCTAATGAGCAGTTCTTC.

The chain recombines TRBV7-2 with TRBJ2-5; 10 nucleotides match TRBD2. This CDR3 has 16 amino acids. Per the germline V gene, CDR1 is SGHTA and CDR2 is FQGNSA. J gave up 0 bases and V 5 bases, and 6 bases lay outside the gene matches. Written as DNA, the CDR3 is TGTGCCAGCAGCGGAACTAGCGGGAACTACCAAGAGACCCAGTACTTC. It codes for CASSGTSGNYQETQYF. Supplemented by reference TRBV7-2 and TRBJ2-5, the full variable domain reads GAGVSQSPSNKVTEKGKDVELRCDPISGHTALYWYRQSLGQGLEFLIYFQGNSAPDKSGLPSDRFSAERTGGSVSTLTIQRTQQEDSAVYLCASSGTSGNYQETQYFGPGTRLLVL.

The V and J genes are TRBV28 and TRBJ1-1; 7 bases align to TRBD1. There are 15 residues in the CDR3. V lost 3 bases, J lost 5 bases, and 9 bases stayed unmatched. In germline, CDR1 is MDHEN, CDR2 SYDVKM. CDR3: CASSFGSDRATEAFF. Here the CDR3 DNA reads TGTGCCAGCAGTTTTGGCTCAGACAGGGCAACTGAAGCTTTCTTT.

The chain combines TRBV27 with TRBJ1-1, with a possible D match to TRBD1 (5 bases). Germline CDR1 and CDR2: MNHEY and SMNVEV (reference sequence). V lost 5 bases and J 6 bases, leaving 16 bases between the germline ends. This CDR3 is 14 amino acids long. This chain's CDR3 is CASSPLRGRAEAFF. The CDR3 bases are TGTGCCAGCAGTCCCCTTAGGGGTCGGGCTGAAGCTTTCTTT.

The chain combines TRBV15 with TRBJ2-7, with 9 bases that match TRBD2. Germline CDR1 is LNHNV and CDR2 is YYDKDF (reference sequence). Trimming removed 1 base from V and 5 bases from J; junction bases left unmatched: 3. This CDR3 is built from 14 residues. The CDR3 DNA is TGTGCCACCAGCAGAGTAGCGGGGGAGCACGAGCAGTACTTC. Encoded protein: CATSRVAGEHEQYF.

In this sample, this clone turned up a few times. The J gene is TRBJ1-1, the V gene TRBV4-2; D might be TRBD1 (5 bases). V was clipped by 0 bases and J by 3 bases, with 8 bases between them. This CDR3 has 14 amino acids. CDR1 is LGHNA, CDR2 YNFKEQ, per germline. In DNA, the CDR3 is TGTGCCAGCAGCCAAGATCGACAGTACACTGAAGCTTTCTTT. This translates into CASSQDRQYTEAFF.

Here the CDR3 reads CASSQGPGTGANTGELFF. The CDR3 DNA reads TGCGCCAGCAGCCAAGGTCCCGGGACAGGGGCGAACACCGGGGAGCTGTTTTTT. This sequence joins TRBV4-1 and TRBJ2-2, with 10 nucleotides matching TRBD1. Looked up from germline, CDR1 is MGHRA and CDR2 is YSYEKL. The CDR3 covers 18 residues. With 1 base clipped from V and 0 bases from J, the junction kept 5 bases outside the gene matches.

The V call is TRBV5-4, the J call TRBJ1-2; D is ambiguous. Trimming shortened V by 4 bases and J by 0 bases, and 10 bases separated the two germline ends. The CDR3 extends over 14 amino acids. Germline CDR1 SGHNT, CDR2 YYREEE (reference sequence). The CDR3: CASSPRGANYGYTF. In DNA form, the CDR3 reads TGTGCCAGCAGCCCGCGGGGAGCTAACTATGGCTACACCTTC.

The gene calls are TRBV28 and TRBJ1-5; TRBD1 agrees at 7 bases. Trimming took 6 bases from V and 5 from J; bases not matched to a gene: 19. Germline V CDR1 and CDR2: MDHEN, SYDVKM. CDR3 length equals 18 residues. The CDR3 sequence: CASSKVRGRRSQDQPQHF. The CDR3 region has the DNA TGTGCCAGCAGCAAGGTAAGGGGGCGACGGTCCCAGGATCAGCCCCAGCATTTT.

The chain combines TRBV30 with TRBJ1-5, with D possibly being TRBD1 (6 bases). This CDR3 spans 14 amino acids. The germline V gene encodes CDR1 GTSNPN and CDR2 SVGIG (reference sequence). V lost 2 bases to trimming and J lost 6 bases, with 14 bases between them. CDR3 nucleotides: TGTGCCTGGAGTCTAGAGGGGGGGAGTCAGCCCCAGCATTTT. This translates into CAWSLEGGSQPQHF.

The chain joins TRBV19 to TRBJ1-5, with no clear D. This CDR3 has 15 amino acids. V was trimmed by 5 bases and J by 1 base, leaving 12 bases between them. Per the germline V gene, CDR1 is LNHDA and CDR2 is SQIVND (reference sequence). As DNA, the CDR3 is TGTGCCAGTAGTGTGCTTCGGGGAAGCAATCAGCCCCAGCATTTT. It codes for CASSVLRGSNQPQHF. The whole variable domain, remainder taken from reference TRBV19 and TRBJ1-5, is DGGITQSPKYLFRKEGQNVTLSCEQNLNHDAMYWYRQDPGQGLRLIYYSQIVNDFQKGDIAEGYSVSREKKESFPLTVTSAQKNPTAFYLCASSVLRGSNQPQHFGDGTRLSIL.

The V gene is TRBV1, the J gene TRBJ2-5; the table's D gene call, TRBD2, was not cross checked with the DNA. TRBV1 is a listed pseudogene. This CDR3 has 15 residues. CDR3 region: CTGSQLAGEEETQYF. The CDR3 DNA reads as TGCACCGGCAGCCAATTAGCGGGAGAGGAGGAGACCCAGTACTTC.

In nucleotides, the CDR3 is TGTGCCAGCAGCGCCGGACAGGAATATGGCTACACCTTC. It translates to CASSAGQEYGYTF. This sequence joins TRBV9 and TRBJ1-2, with 7 bases fitting TRBD1. This CDR3 region has 13 residues. The J segment lost 5 bases and the V segment lost 3 bases, leaving 4 bases of the junction unmatched. Germline V CDR1 and CDR2: SGDLS, YYNGEE.

V and J are TRBV9 and TRBJ2-7, with no clear D. The CDR3 runs 15 residues. Trimming stripped 0 bases from V and 1 base from J, with 11 bases between. Germline CDR1 is SGDLS and CDR2 is YYNGEE. CDR3 sequence reads: CASSVGLGGSYEQYF. The CDR3 DNA sequence: TGTGCCAGCAGCGTAGGGCTAGGCGGATCCTACGAGCAGTACTTC. The complete variable domain, with remaining parts taken from reference TRBV9 and TRBJ2-7, reads DSGVTQTPKHLITATGQRVTLRCSPRSGDLSVYWYQQSLDQGLQFLIQYYNGEERAKGNILERFSAQQFPDLHSELNLSSLELGDSALYFCASSVGLGGSYEQYFGPGTRLTVT.

The chain uses TRBV11-2 and TRBJ2-1; 14 bases are a match to TRBD2. The CDR3 runs to 17 residues. Germline V lookup: CDR1 SGHAT, CDR2 FQNNGV. Trimming removed 5 bases from V and 2 bases from J; junction bases left unmatched: 5. This CDR3 reads CASSPGTSGSTYNEQFF. CDR3 nucleotides: TGTGCCAGCAGCCCTGGGACTAGCGGGAGTACCTACAATGAGCAGTTCTTC.

J is TRBJ2-3 and V is TRBV4-1; perhaps TRBD2 as D (6 bases). Germline V gene lookup returns CDR1 MGHRA and CDR2 YSYEKL. CDR3 size: 15 residues. With 7 bases removed from V and 1 base from J, the gap between germline ends came to 15 bases. CDR3 protein: CASTKGDFGTDTQYF. Written as DNA, the CDR3 is TGCGCCAGCACAAAAGGGGACTTCGGCACAGATACGCAGTATTTT.

The chain uses TRBV29-1 and TRBJ1-2; D uncertain. Germline loops: CDR1 SQVTM, CDR2 ANQGSEA. Trimming left V 4 bases short and J 10 bases short, with 16 bases between. The CDR3 is 12 amino acids. The CDR3: CSVVDGPQVYTF. CDR3 sequence (DNA): TGCAGCGTTGTCGATGGTCCTCAGGTCTACACCTTC.

The chain has TRBV28 and TRBJ2-3; 11 nucleotides line up with TRBD2. After removal of 3 bases from V and 2 bases from J, the junction contained 7 bases not matched to a gene. Germline CDR1 MDHEN, CDR2 SYDVKM. The CDR3 runs to 17 residues. The CDR3 DNA follows: TGTGCCAGCAGTTTTAGCGGGAGGGTTCCCTCCACAGATACGCAGTATTTT. It yields the protein CASSFSGRVPSTDTQYF.

The genes are TRBV5-6 and TRBJ2-1, with 12 nucleotides matching TRBD2. Germline CDR1 SGHDT, CDR2 YYEEEE. The CDR3 has 17 residues. The junction had 3 bases not matched to a gene; V was cut back by 0 bases and J by 2 bases. The CDR3 DNA is TGTGCCAGCAGCTTGGGGGGACTAGCGGGTCCCTACAATGAGCAGTTCTTC. Its protein product is CASSLGGLAGPYNEQFF. The full variable domain, completed using reference TRBV5-6 and TRBJ2-1, is DAGVTQSPTHLIKTRGQQVTLRCSPKSGHDTVSWYQQALGQGPQFIFQYYEEEERQRGNFPDRFSGHQFPNYSSELNVNALLLGDSALYLCASSLGGLAGPYNEQFFGPGTRLTVL.

V usage is TRBV28 and J usage is TRBJ2-7; TRBD1 agrees at 7 bases. The CDR3 loop spans 15 amino acids. J lost 6 bases, V lost 6 bases, and 14 bases had no gene match. In germline, CDR1 is MDHEN, CDR2 SYDVKM. CDR3 nucleotides: TGTGCCAGCAGGGCTGGGACAGCCTCTTATCGCGAGCAGTACTTC. It encodes CASRAGTASYREQYF.

J is TRBJ2-2 and V is TRBV2; D might be TRBD2 (5 bases). CDR3 length: 14 amino acids. The germline V gene encodes CDR1 SNHLY and CDR2 FYNNEI. V was cut by 2 bases and J by 6 bases, with 10 bases left in between. Here the CDR3 reads CASSETRISGELFF. The CDR3, as DNA: TGTGCCAGCAGTGAAACTAGAATATCCGGGGAGCTGTTTTTT.

This chain joins TRBV11-2 and TRBJ2-5; D perhaps matches TRBD1 (6 bases). Per the germline V gene, CDR1 is SGHAT and CDR2 is FQNNGV. The CDR3 consists of 18 residues. Trimming removed 1 base at V and 3 bases at J, with 21 bases between. The CDR3 region is CASSLVRLGAGVEETQYF. The CDR3 DNA sequence: TGTGCCAGCAGCTTAGTAAGGCTCGGCGCAGGGGTTGAAGAGACCCAGTACTTC.

V usage is TRBV18 and J usage is TRBJ2-7; a weak D match, TRBD2 (5 bases). This CDR3 is 13 amino acids long. Trimming took off 4 bases at V and 5 bases at J, with 12 bases between the two ends. Germline CDR1 is KGHSH and CDR2 is LQKENI. The CDR3 DNA reads TGTGCCAGCTCACTAGGGAGTTGGAACGAGCAGTACTTC. Translation: CASSLGSWNEQYF.

The chain recombines TRBV19 with TRBJ1-2, with D unresolved. Germline V CDR1 and CDR2: LNHDA, SQIVND (reference sequence). Trimming removed 5 bases at V and 1 base at J, with 5 bases between. This CDR3 has 12 amino acids. CDR3 amino acids: CASSGSNYGYTF. The DNA of the CDR3 is TGTGCCAGTAGTGGCAGTAACTATGGCTACACCTTC.